What follows are 23 T cell receptor beta chains derived from one specimen sequenced in a study of cytomegalovirus exposure and HLA in healthy donors. Both 60 Vbeta primers and 13 Jbeta primers went into the PCR. Clones were read by immunoSEQ multiplex PCR, and TCRdb kept only the in-frame ones, dropping some. The sample holds hundreds of thousands of clones; 65% to 85% are singletons and the top ten take around 3%. Material for sequencing was PBMCs. Source of these receptors: a man aged 25-45 years in good health and CMV-seronegative.

The chain couples TRBV4-1 to TRBJ1-5, with a tentative D call TRBD1 (6 bases). The CDR3 sequence is 15 residues long. The V end lost 0 bases, the J end lost 11 bases, and 17 bases lay between the germline ends. Germline CDR1 is MGHRA and CDR2 is YSYEKL. CDR3 in DNA: TGCGCCAGCAGCCAAGATATCGGCAGGGGTTCGACCCAGCATTTT. Amino acid sequence: CASSQDIGRGSTQHF.

The rearrangement links TRBV20-1 to TRBJ2-1; D is unclear. V lost 4 bases to trimming and J lost 12 bases, with 13 bases between them. This CDR3 comprises 11 residues. CDR1 is DFQATT, CDR2 SNEGSKA, per germline (reference sequence). The CDR3 here is CSAKTRVGQFF. CDR3 bases: TGCAGTGCTAAAACACGGGTGGGGCAGTTCTTC.

This clone appeared a single time. V and J are TRBV9 and TRBJ1-5; 12 bases map to TRBD1. Trimming took 2 bases from V and 2 from J; bases not matched to a gene: 5. The CDR3 runs 17 residues. The germline V gene has CDR1 SGDLS and CDR2 YYNGEE. CDR3 bases: TGTGCCAGCAGCGTCGGGACAGGGGGCGAGGGCAATCAGCCCCAGCATTTT. Amino acids: CASSVGTGGEGNQPQHF.

The chain employs TRBV6-5 and TRBJ1-2; 9 bases fit TRBD1. V shed 6 bases and J 6 bases; nucleotides not matched to a gene: 8. In germline, CDR1 is MNHEY, CDR2 SVGAGI. The CDR3 sequence is 14 residues long. The CDR3 sequence: CASRPLGQGNGYTF. The CDR3 DNA reads TGTGCCAGCAGACCCCTGGGACAGGGCAATGGCTACACCTTC.

Only a few counts were recorded for this clone. The chain recombines TRBV4-1 with TRBJ1-1; perhaps TRBD1 as D (5 bases). The CDR3 runs 15 residues. CDR1 and CDR2 from the germline V gene are MGHRA and YSYEKL. V was cut by 0 bases and J by 4 bases, with 12 bases left in between. The CDR3 region is CASSQDPGRGTEAFF. The CDR3, as DNA: TGCGCCAGCAGCCAAGATCCAGGGCGAGGCACTGAAGCTTTCTTT.

The CDR3 loop reads CATSRAGRNQPQHF. The CDR3 DNA is TGTGCCACCAGCAGAGCCGGGAGGAATCAGCCCCAGCATTTT. The chain couples TRBV15 to TRBJ1-5; D remains unclear. V dropped 1 base and J dropped 4 bases, with 8 bases sitting between them. The germline V gene encodes CDR1 LNHNV and CDR2 YYDKDF (reference sequence). The CDR3 runs to 14 residues.

The chain joins TRBV5-1 to TRBJ1-5, with a possible D match to TRBD1 (5 bases). Germline assignment: CDR1 SGHRS and CDR2 YFSETQ. The CDR3 extends over 13 amino acids. The V gene lost 4 bases and the J gene lost 7 bases, with 12 bases spanning the gap. The CDR3 is CASSPDSYQPQHF. Written as DNA, the CDR3 is TGCGCCAGCAGCCCTGACAGCTACCAGCCCCAGCATTTT.

The rearrangement joins TRBV10-3 to TRBJ1-6; D gene ambiguous. This CDR3 has 15 residues. V was shortened by 8 bases and J by 5 bases, with 16 bases between the two germline ends. Germline V gene lookup returns CDR1 ENHRY and CDR2 SYGVKD. CDR3 residues: CAIGYSGGDNSPLHF. DNA for the CDR3: TGTGCCATCGGTTACAGCGGCGGGGATAATTCACCCCTCCACTTT.

J is TRBJ1-5 and V is TRBV27; no clear D. Germline CDR1 reads MNHEY; CDR2 reads SMNVEV (reference sequence). This CDR3 has 14 amino acids. Deletions cut 2 bases from V and 5 bases from J, with 10 bases between. Here the CDR3 DNA reads TGTGCCAGCAGTTTAATGGGCATGGATCAGCCCCAGCATTTT. Its protein product is CASSLMGMDQPQHF.

This chain joins TRBV2 and TRBJ2-5; the D gene is possibly TRBD1 (6 bases). CDR3 length equals 15 residues. V lost 2 bases to trimming and J lost 0 bases, with 10 bases between them. The germline gives CDR1 SNHLY, CDR2 FYNNEI. The CDR3 DNA follows: TGTGCCAGCAGTGAATTGGGACACAACCAAGAGACCCAGTACTTC. Its protein product is CASSELGHNQETQYF.

CDR3 amino acids: CSVGEGWETQYF. CDR3 DNA sequence: TGCAGCGTGGGGGAGGGTTGGGAGACCCAGTACTTC. The gene calls are TRBV29-1 and TRBJ2-5; 7 positions agree with TRBD2. This CDR3 has 12 residues. Germline CDR1 and CDR2: SQVTM and ANQGSEA. V was clipped by 6 bases and J by 5 bases; unmatched bases: 6.

V usage is TRBV28 and J usage is TRBJ1-2, with 8 bases matching TRBD1. Germline CDR1 and CDR2: MDHEN and SYDVKM. V was clipped by 4 bases and J by 7 bases; unmatched bases: 8. This CDR3 is built from 14 residues. The CDR3, as DNA: TGTGCCAGCAGTTCGTCGGACAGGGAGGCTGGCTACACCTTC. Translated, it gives CASSSSDREAGYTF.

This chain connects TRBV7-6 to TRBJ2-3, with TRBD2 as a possible D gene (6 bases). This CDR3 is 13 amino acids long. Trimming took off 7 bases at V and 8 bases at J, with 16 bases between the two ends. CDR1 and CDR2 (germline): SGHVS, FNYEAQ. The chain's CDR3 is CASTPGGDSTQYF. For the CDR3, the DNA is TGTGCCAGCACCCCCGGGGGTGACAGTACGCAGTATTTT.

The V gene is TRBV6-5, the J gene TRBJ2-2; TRBD2 agrees at 8 bases. Per germline, CDR1 MNHEY and CDR2 SVGAGI. This CDR3 contains 15 residues. V lost 2 bases and J lost 7; bases outside the gene matches: 6. The CDR3 loop reads CASSYLTGGNGELFF. In nucleotides, the CDR3 is TGTGCCAGCAGTTACCTTACGGGGGGGAACGGGGAGCTGTTTTTT.

The V and J genes are TRBV4-1 and TRBJ1-2; D not resolved. Germline V gene lookup returns CDR1 MGHRA and CDR2 YSYEKL. V shed 1 base and J shed 0 bases, with 9 bases lying between them. The CDR3 runs 15 residues. In DNA, the CDR3 is TGCGCCAGCAGCCAAGCCTCAGAAGCTAACTATGGCTACACCTTC. As protein: CASSQASEANYGYTF.

The chain has TRBV9 and TRBJ1-4; possibly TRBD1 for D (5 bases). The CDR3 loop spans 15 amino acids. V dropped 1 base and J dropped 4 bases, with 11 bases sitting between them. Germline-derived CDR1 and CDR2 are SGDLS and YYNGEE. CDR3 DNA sequence: TGTGCCAGCAGCGTATCCGACAGATTTAATGAAAAACTGTTTTTT. It yields the protein CASSVSDRFNEKLFF.

This clone appeared a single time. The chain couples TRBV7-8 to TRBJ2-2; D is possibly TRBD1 (5 bases). The CDR3 consists of 15 residues. Germline CDR1 reads SGHVS; CDR2 reads FQNEAQ. Trimming shortened V by 2 bases and J by 0 bases, and 7 bases separated the two germline ends. The CDR3 coding sequence is TGTGCCAGCAGCTTAACAGGCTCGAACACCGGGGAGCTGTTTTTT. Translating it yields CASSLTGSNTGELFF.

The gene calls are TRBV28 and TRBJ1-4; no reliable D call. V was clipped by 3 bases and J by 11 bases, with 16 bases between them. The CDR3 contains 14 residues. CDR1 MDHEN and CDR2 SYDVKM come from the germline V gene. This chain's CDR3 is CASSFPRGLNKLFF. The CDR3 bases are TGTGCCAGCAGTTTCCCCCGAGGCCTGAATAAACTGTTTTTT.

This rearrangement joins TRBV10-2 to TRBJ1-5, with no clear D. Germline lookup yields CDR1 WSHSY and CDR2 SAAADI. V was cut by 8 bases and J by 8 bases, with 13 bases left in between. The CDR3 is 12 amino acids. CDR3 sequence reads: CASGEAAEPQHF. The CDR3 coding sequence is TGCGCCAGCGGAGAGGCTGCGGAGCCCCAGCATTTT.

About this clone itself: The junction differs from germline at one of its ends, possibly a read error. This chain links TRBV7-7 with TRBJ2-2; perhaps TRBD2 as D (6 bases). The CDR3 has 14 residues. The germline CDR1 and CDR2 sequences are SSHAT and FNYEAQ (reference sequence). CDR3 coding DNA: TGTGCTAGCAGCTGGGACTTTAGCTCCGGGGAGCTGTTTTTT. This gives the protein CASSWDFSSGELFF.

This clone showed up just once. V gene TRBV7-8 combines with J gene TRBJ2-7; a possible D gene is TRBD2 (7 bases). V was clipped by 4 bases and J by 6 bases, with 13 bases between them. In germline, CDR1 is SGHVS, CDR2 FQNEAQ. The CDR3 has 13 amino acids. The CDR3 is CASSSGRGSEQYF. The CDR3 DNA is TGTGCCAGCAGCTCTGGGAGGGGGAGCGAGCAGTACTTC.

The chain combines TRBV7-9 with TRBJ1-1, with a tentative D call TRBD1 (5 bases). The CDR3 is 16 residues long. Germline CDR1 SEHNR, CDR2 FQNEAQ (reference sequence). The V gene lost 4 bases and the J gene lost 5 bases, with 20 bases spanning the gap. This CDR3 reads CASSSRVGGVGTEAFF. The DNA for the CDR3 is TGTGCCAGCAGCTCCCGGGTGGGGGGGGTGGGGACTGAAGCTTTCTTT.

The chain carries TRBV6-5 and TRBJ2-5, with TRBD1 as a possible D gene (6 bases). Germline V gene sequence: CDR1 MNHEY, CDR2 SVGAGI. The CDR3 covers 15 residues. Trimming took 6 bases from V and 3 from J, leaving 17 bases between them. The CDR3 sequence is CASRDYGTSKETQYF. The CDR3, as DNA: TGTGCCAGCAGAGACTACGGGACATCTAAAGAGACCCAGTACTTC.